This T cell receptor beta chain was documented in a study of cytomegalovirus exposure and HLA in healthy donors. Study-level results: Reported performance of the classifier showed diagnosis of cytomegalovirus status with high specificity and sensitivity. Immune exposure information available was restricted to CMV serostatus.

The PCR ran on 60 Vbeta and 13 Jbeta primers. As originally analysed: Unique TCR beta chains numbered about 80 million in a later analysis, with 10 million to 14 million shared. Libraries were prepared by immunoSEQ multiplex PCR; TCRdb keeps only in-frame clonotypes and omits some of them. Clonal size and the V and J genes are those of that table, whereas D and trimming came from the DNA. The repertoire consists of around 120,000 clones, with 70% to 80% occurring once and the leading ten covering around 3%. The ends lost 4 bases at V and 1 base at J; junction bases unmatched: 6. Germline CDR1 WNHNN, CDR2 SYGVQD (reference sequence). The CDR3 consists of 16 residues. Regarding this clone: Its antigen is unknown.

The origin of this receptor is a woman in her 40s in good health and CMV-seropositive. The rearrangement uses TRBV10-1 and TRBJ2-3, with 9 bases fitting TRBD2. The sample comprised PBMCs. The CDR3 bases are TGCGCCAGCAGTGGCGGGAGGGCCTGGGGCACAGATACGCAGTATTTT. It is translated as CASSGGRAWGTDTQYF.